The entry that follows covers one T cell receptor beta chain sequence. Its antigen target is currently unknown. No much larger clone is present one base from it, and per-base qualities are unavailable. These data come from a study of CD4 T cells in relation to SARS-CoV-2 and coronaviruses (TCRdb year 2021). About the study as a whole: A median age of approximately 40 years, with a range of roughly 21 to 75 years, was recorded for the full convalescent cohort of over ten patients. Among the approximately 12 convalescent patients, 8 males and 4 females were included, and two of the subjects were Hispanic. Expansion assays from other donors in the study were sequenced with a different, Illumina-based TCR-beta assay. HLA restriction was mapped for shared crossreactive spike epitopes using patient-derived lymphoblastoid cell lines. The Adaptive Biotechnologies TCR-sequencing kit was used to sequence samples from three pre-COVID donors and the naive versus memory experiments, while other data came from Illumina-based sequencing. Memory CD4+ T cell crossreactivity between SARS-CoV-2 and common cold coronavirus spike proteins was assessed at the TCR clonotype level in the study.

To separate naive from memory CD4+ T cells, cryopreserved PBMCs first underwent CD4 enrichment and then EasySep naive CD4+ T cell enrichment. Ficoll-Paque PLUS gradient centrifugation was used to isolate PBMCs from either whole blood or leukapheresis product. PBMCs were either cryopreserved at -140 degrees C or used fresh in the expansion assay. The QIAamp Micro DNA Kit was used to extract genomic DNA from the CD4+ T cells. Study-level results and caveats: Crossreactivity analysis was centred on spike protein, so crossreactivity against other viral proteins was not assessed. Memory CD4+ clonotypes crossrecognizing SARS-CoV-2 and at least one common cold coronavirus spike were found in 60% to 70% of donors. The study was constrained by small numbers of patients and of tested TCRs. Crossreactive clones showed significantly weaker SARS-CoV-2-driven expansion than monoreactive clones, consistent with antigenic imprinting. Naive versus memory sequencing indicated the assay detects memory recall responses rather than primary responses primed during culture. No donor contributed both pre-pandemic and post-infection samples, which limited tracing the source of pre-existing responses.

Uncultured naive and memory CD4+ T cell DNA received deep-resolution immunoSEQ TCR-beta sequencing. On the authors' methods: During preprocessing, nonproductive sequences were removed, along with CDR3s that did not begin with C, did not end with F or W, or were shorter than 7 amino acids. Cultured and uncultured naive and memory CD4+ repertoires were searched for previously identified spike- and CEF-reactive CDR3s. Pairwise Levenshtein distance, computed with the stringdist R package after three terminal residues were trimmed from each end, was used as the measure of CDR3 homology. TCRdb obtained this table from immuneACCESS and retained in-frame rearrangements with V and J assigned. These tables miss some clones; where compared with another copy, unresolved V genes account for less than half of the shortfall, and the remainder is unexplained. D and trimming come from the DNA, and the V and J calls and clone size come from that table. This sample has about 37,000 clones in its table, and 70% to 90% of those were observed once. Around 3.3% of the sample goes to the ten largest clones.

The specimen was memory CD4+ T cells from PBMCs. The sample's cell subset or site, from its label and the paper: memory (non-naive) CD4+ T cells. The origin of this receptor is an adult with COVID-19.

The CDR3 reads as follows: CSVWTTNEKLFF. The base sequence is TGCAGCGTTTGGACAACTAATGAAAAACTGTTTTTT. The rearranged segments are TRBV29-1 and TRBJ1-4; the D gene assignment is ambiguous. In the germline V gene, CDR1 corresponds to SQVTM and CDR2 to ANQGSEA. Including cysteine and phenylalanine, the CDR3 has 12 amino acids. Only the CDR3 DNA stays, 36 bases, in frame from base 1. At the junction V is shortened by 5 bases and J by 0 bases, with 4 bases in between. Outside the CDR3, residues come from the reference TRBV29-1 and TRBJ1-4 proteins, so the full variable domain is: SAVISQKPSRDICQRGTSLTIQCQVDSQVTMMFWYRQQPGQSLTLIATANQGSEATYESGFVIDKFPISRPNLTFSTLTVSNMSPEDSSIYLCSVWTTNEKLFFGSGTQLSVL.